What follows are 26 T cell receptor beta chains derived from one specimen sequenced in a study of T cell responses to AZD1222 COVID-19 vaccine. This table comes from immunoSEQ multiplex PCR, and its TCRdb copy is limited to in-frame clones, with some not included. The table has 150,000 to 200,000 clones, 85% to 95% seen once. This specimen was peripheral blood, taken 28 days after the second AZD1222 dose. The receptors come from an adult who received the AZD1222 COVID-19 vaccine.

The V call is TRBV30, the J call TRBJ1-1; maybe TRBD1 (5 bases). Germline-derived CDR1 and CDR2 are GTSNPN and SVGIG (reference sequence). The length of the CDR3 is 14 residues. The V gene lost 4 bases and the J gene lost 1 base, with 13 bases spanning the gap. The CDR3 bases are TGTGCCTGGAAGTTGGGACCGGGGAACACTGAAGCTTTCTTT. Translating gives CAWKLGPGNTEAFF.

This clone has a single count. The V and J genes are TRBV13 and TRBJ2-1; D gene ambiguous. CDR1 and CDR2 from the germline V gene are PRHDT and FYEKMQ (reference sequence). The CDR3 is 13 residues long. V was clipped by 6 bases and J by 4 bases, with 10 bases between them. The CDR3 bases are TGTGCCAGCAGACCGACGAAATACAATGAGCAGTTCTTC. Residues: CASRPTKYNEQFF.

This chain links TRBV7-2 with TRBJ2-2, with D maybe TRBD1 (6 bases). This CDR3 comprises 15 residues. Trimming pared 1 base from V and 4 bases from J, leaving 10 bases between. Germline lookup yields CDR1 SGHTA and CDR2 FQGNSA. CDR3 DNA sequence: TGTGCCAGCAGCTTAGATGACAGGAGCACCGGGGAGCTGTTTTTT. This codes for CASSLDDRSTGELFF.

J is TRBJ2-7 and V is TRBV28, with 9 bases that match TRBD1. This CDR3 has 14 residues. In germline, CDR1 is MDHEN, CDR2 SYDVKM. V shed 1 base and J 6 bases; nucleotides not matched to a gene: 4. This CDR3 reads CASSLFRQGGEQYF. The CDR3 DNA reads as TGTGCCAGCAGTTTATTCCGACAGGGGGGCGAGCAGTACTTC.

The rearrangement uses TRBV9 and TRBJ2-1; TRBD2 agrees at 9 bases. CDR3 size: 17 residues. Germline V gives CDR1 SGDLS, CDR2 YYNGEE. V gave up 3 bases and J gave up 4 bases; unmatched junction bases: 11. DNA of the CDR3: TGTGCCAGCAGCGCTGACGCGGGAGGGCCTCTTTACAATGAGCAGTTCTTC. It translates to CASSADAGGPLYNEQFF.

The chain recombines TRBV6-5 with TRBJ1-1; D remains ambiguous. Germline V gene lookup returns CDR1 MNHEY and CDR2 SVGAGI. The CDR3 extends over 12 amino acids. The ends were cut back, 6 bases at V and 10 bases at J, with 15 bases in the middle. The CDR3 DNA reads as TGTGCCAGCAGCCCCGGGGTTTTAGGAGCTTTCTTT. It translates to CASSPGVLGAFF.

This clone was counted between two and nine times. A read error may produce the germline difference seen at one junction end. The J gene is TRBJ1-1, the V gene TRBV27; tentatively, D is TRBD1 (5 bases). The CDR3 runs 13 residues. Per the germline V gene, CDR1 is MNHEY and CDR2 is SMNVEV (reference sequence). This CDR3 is CASSPHQGIETFF. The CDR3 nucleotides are TGTGCCAGCAGTCCCCACCAGGGAATTGAAACTTTCTTT.

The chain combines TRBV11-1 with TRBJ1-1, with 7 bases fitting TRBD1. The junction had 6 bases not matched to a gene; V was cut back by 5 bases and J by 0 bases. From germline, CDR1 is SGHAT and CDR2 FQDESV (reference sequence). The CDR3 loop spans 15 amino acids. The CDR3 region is CASSPTGQMNTEAFF. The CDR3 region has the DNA TGTGCCAGCAGCCCGACGGGACAGATGAACACTGAAGCTTTCTTT.

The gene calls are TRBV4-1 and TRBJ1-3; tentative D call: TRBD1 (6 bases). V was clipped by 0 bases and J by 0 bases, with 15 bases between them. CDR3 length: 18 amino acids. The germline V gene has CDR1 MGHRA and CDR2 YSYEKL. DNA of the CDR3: TGCGCCAGCAGCCAAGACCCAACAGGGTACATCTCTGGAAACACCATATATTTT. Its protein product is CASSQDPTGYISGNTIYF.

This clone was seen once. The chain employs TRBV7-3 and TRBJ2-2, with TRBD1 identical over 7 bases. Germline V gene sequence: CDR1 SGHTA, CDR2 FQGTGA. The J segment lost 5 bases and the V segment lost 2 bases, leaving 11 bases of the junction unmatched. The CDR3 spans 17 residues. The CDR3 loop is CASSLSTDRVQTGELFF. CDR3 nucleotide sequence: TGTGCCAGCAGCTTATCAACCGACAGGGTGCAGACCGGGGAGCTGTTTTTT.

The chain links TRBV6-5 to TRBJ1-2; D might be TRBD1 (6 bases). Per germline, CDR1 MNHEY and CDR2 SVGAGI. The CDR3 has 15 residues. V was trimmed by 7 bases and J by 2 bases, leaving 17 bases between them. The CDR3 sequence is CASTSNRERNYGYTF. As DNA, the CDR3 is TGTGCCAGCACTTCAAACAGGGAGAGGAACTATGGCTACACCTTC.

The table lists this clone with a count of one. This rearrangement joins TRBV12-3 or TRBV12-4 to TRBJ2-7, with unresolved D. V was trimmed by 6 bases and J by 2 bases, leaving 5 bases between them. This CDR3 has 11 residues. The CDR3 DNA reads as TGTGCCAGCAGCTTGACCTACGAGCAGTACTTC. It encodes CASSLTYEQYF.

The CDR3 is CASRESVGGQPQHF. CDR3 DNA: TGTGCCAGCAGAGAAAGTGTCGGCGGTCAGCCCCAGCATTTT. The gene calls are TRBV28 and TRBJ1-5; D call uncertain. V was shortened by 6 bases and J by 6 bases, with 15 bases between the two germline ends. The CDR3 has 14 amino acids. CDR1 MDHEN and CDR2 SYDVKM come from the germline V gene.

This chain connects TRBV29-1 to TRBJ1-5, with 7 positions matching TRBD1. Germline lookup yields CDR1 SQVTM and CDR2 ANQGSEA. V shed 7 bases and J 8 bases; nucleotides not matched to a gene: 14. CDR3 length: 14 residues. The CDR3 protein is CSAKGGQGEEPQHF. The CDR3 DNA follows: TGCAGCGCAAAGGGGGGCCAGGGGGAGGAGCCCCAGCATTTT.

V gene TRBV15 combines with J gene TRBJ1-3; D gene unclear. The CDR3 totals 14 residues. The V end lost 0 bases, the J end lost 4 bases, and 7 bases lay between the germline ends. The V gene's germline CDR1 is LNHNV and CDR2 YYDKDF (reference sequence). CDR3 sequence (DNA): TGTGCCACCAGCAGAGATCACACAGGAAACACCATATATTTT. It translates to CATSRDHTGNTIYF.

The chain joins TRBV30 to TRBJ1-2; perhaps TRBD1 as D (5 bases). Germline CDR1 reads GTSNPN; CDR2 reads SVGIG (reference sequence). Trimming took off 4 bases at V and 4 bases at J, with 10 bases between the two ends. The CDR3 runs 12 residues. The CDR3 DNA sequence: TGTGCCTGGACGGGGACTGGCTATGGCTACACCTTC. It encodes CAWTGTGYGYTF.

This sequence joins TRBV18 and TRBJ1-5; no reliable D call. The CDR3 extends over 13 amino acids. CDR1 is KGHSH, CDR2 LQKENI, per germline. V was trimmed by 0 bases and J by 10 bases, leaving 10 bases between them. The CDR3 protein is CASSPPSDGPQHF. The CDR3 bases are TGTGCCAGCTCACCACCTAGCGACGGACCCCAGCATTTT.

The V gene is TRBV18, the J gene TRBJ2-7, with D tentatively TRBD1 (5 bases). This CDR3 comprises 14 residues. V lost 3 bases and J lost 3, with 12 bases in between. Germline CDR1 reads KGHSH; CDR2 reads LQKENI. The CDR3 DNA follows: TGTGCCAGCTCACCTCGGGCAGGGTACTACGAGCAGTACTTC. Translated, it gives CASSPRAGYYEQYF.

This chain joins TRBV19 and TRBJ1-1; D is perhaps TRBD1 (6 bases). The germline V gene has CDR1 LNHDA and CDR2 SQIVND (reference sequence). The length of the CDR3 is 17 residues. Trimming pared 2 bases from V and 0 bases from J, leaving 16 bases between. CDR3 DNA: TGTGCCAGTAGTATACTGGGGGCGGCCCTGATGAACACTGAAGCTTTCTTT. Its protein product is CASSILGAALMNTEAFF.

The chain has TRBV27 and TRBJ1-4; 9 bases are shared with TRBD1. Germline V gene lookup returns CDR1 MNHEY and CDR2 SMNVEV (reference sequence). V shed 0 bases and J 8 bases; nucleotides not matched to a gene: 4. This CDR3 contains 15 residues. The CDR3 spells CASSLSPGTGEKLFF. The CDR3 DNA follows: TGTGCCAGCAGTTTATCGCCCGGGACAGGGGAAAAACTGTTTTTT.

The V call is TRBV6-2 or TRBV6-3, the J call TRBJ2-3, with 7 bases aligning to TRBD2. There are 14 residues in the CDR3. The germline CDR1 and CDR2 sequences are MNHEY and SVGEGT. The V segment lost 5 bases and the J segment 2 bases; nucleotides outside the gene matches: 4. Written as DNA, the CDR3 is TGTGCCAGCAGTCTCGGGAGGATCACAGATACGCAGTATTTT. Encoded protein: CASSLGRITDTQYF.

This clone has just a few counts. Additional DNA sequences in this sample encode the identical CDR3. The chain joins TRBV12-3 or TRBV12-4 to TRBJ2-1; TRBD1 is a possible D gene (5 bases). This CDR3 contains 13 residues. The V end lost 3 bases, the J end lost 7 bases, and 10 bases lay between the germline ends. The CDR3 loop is CASSLNRWNEQFF. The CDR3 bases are TGTGCCAGCAGTTTGAACAGGTGGAATGAGCAGTTCTTC.

Here the CDR3 DNA reads TGTGCCAGCAGTGAGATAAAGGGGGAATTATCTGGAAACACCATATATTTT. This codes for CASSEIKGELSGNTIYF. This sequence joins TRBV2 and TRBJ1-3; possible D gene TRBD1, 6 bases. Germline V lookup: CDR1 SNHLY, CDR2 FYNNEI. V lost 3 bases to trimming and J lost 1 base, with 16 bases between them. The CDR3 runs to 17 residues.

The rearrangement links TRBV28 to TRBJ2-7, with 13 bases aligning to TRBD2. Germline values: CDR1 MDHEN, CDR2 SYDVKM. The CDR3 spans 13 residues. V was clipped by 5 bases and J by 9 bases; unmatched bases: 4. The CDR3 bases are TGTGCCAGCAGTCCAACTAGCGGGAGGGCGCAGTACTTC. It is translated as CASSPTSGRAQYF.

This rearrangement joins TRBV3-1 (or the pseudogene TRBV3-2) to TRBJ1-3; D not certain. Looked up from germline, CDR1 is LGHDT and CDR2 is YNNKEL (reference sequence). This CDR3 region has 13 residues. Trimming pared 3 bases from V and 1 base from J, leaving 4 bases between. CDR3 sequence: CASSQGSGNTIYF. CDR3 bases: TGTGCCAGCAGCCAGGGATCTGGAAACACCATATATTTT.

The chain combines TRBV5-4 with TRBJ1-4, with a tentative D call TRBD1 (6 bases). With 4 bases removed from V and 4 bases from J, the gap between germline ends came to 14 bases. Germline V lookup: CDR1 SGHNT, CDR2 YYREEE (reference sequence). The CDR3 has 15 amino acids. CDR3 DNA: TGTGCCAGCAGCAAACAGGGTGCGGGTAATGAAAAACTGTTTTTT. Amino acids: CASSKQGAGNEKLFF.